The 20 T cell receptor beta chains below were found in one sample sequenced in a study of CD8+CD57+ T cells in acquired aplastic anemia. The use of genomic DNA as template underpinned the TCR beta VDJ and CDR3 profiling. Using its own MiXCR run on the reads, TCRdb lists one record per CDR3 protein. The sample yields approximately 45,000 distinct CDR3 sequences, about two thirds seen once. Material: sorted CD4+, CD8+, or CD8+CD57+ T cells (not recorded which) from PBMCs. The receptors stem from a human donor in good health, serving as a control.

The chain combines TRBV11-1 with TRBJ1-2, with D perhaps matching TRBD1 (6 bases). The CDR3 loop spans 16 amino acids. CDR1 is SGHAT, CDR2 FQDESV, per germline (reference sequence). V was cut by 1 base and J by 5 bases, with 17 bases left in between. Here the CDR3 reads CASSLGQGNSPYGYTF. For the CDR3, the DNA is TGTGCCAGCAGCTTAGGGCAGGGGAACTCGCCATATGGCTACACCTTC.

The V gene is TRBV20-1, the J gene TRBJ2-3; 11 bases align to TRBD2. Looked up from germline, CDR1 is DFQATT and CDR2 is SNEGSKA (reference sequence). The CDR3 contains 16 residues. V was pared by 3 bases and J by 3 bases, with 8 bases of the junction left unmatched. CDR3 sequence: CSARNLAGGITDTQYF. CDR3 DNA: TGCAGTGCTAGGAACCTAGCGGGGGGAATAACAGATACGCAGTATTTT.

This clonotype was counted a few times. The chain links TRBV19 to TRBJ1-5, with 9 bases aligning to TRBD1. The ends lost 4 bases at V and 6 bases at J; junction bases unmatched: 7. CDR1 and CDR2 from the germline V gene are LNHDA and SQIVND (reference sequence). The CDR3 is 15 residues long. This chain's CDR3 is CASSRGQGLGQPQHF. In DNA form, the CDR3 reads TGTGCCAGTAGTAGGGGACAGGGTCTCGGTCAGCCCCAGCATTTT.

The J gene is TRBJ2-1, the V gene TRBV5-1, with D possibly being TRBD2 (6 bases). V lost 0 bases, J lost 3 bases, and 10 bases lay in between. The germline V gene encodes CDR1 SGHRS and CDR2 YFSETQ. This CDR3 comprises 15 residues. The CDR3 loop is CASSLAAGNYNEQFF. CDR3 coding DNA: TGCGCCAGCAGCTTGGCGGCGGGGAACTACAATGAGCAGTTCTTC.

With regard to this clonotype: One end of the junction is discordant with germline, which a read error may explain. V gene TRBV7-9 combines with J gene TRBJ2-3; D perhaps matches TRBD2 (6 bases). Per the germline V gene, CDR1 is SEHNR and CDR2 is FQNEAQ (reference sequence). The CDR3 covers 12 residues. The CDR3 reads CASSLAADTQYF. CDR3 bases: TGTGCTAGCAGCTTAGCGGCAGATACGCAGTATTTT. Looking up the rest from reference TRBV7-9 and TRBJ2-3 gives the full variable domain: DTGVSQNPRHKITKRGQNVTFRCDPISEHNRLYWYRQTLGQGPEFLTYFQNEAQLEKSRLLSDRFSAERPKGSFSTLEIQRTEQGDSAMYLCASSLAADTQYFGPGTRLTVL.

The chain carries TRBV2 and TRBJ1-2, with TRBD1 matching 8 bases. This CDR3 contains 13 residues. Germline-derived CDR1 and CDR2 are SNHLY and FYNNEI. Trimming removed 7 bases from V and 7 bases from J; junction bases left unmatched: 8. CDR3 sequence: CASTPQGEAGYTF. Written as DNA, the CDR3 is TGTGCCAGCACCCCACAGGGGGAGGCTGGCTACACCTTC.

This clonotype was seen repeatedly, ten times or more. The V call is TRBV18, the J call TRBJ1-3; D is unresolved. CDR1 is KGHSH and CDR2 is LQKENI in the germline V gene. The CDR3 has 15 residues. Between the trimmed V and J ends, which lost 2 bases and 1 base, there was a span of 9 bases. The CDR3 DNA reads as TGTGCCAGCTCACCAAGTTGGGCGTCTGGAAACACCATATATTTT. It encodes CASSPSWASGNTIYF.

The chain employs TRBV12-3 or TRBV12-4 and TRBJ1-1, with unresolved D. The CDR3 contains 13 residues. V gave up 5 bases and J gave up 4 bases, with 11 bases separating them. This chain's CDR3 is CASSPPSFTEAFF. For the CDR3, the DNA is TGTGCCAGCAGTCCTCCCTCATTCACTGAAGCTTTCTTT.

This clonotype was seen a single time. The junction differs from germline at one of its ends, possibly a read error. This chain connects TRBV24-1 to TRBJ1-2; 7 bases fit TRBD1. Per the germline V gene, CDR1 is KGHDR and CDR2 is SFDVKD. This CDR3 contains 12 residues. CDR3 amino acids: CATSEVGRDSLF. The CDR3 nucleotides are TGTGCCACCAGTGAAGTTGGCCGGGACAGCCTCTTC.

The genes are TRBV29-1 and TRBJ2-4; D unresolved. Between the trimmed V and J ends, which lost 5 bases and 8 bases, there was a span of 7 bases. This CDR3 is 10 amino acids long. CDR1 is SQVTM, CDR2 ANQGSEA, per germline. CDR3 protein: CSVTRDIQYF. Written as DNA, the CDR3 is TGCAGCGTTACAAGGGACATTCAGTACTTC.

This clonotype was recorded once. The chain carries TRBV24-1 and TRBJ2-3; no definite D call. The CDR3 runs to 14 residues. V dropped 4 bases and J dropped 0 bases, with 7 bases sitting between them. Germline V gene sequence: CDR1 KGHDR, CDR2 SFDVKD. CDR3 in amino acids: CATSEPRSTDTQYF. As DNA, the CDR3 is TGTGCCACCAGTGAGCCGAGGAGCACAGATACGCAGTATTTT.

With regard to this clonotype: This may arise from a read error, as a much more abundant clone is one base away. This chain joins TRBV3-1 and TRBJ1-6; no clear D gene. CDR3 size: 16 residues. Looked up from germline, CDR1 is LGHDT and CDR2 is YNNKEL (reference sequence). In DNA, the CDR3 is TGTGCCAGCAGCCCGACGGAGATCTCCTATAGTTCACCCCTCCACTTT. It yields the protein CASSPTEISYSSPLHF.

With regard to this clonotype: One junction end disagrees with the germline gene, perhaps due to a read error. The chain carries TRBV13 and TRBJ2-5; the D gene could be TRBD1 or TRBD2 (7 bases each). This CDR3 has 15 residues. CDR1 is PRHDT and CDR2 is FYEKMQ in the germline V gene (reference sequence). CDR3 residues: CASSVGAGGAETQYF. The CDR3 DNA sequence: TGTGCCAGCAGCGTAGGGGCAGGGGGGGCAGAGACCCAGTACTTC.

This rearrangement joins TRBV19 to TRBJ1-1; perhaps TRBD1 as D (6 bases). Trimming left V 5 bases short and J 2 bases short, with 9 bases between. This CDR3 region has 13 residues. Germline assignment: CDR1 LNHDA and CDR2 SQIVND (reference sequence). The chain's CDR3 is CASSGTPNTEAFF. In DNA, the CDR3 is TGTGCCAGTAGTGGGACACCCAACACTGAAGCTTTCTTT. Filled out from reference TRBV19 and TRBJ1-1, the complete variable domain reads DGGITQSPKYLFRKEGQNVTLSCEQNLNHDAMYWYRQDPGQGLRLIYYSQIVNDFQKGDIAEGYSVSREKKESFPLTVTSAQKNPTAFYLCASSGTPNTEAFFGQGTRLTVV.

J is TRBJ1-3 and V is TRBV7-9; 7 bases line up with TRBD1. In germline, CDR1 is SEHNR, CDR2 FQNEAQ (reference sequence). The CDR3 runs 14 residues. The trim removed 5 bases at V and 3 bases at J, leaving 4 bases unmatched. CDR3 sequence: CASSPWTGGNTIYF. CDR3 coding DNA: TGTGCCAGCAGCCCGTGGACAGGTGGAAACACCATATATTTT.

The CDR3 region has the DNA TGTGCCAGCAGAGGGGACAGGGTCAATGAGCAGTTCTTC. Protein sequence: CASRGDRVNEQFF. The chain has TRBV2 and TRBJ2-1; 9 bases are shared with TRBD1. This CDR3 has 13 residues. V shed 6 bases, J shed 6 bases, and the junction held 3 bases outside the gene matches. Germline loops: CDR1 SNHLY, CDR2 FYNNEI.

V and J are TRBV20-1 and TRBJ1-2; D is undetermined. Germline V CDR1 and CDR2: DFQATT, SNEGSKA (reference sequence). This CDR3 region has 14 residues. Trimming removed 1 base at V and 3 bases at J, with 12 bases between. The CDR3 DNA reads TGCAGTGCTAGAGTGATGGGGAGGGACTATGGCTACACCTTC. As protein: CSARVMGRDYGYTF.

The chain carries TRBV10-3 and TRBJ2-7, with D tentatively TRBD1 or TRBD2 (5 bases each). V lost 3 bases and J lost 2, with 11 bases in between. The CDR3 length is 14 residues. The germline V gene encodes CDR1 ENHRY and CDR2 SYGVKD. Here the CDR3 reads CAISEPGAAYEQYF. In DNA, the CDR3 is TGTGCCATCAGTGAACCCGGGGCCGCCTACGAGCAGTACTTC.

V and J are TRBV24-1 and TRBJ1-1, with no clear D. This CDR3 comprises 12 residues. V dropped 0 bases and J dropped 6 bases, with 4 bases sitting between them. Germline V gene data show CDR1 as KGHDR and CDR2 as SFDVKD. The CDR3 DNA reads TGTGCCACCAGTGATTTGTTCTCTGAAGCTTTCTTT. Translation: CATSDLFSEAFF.

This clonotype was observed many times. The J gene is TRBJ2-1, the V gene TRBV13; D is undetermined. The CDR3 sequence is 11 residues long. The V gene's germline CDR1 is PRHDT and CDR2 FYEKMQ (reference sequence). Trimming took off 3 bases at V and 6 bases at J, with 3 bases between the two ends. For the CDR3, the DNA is TGTGCCAGCAGCTTGGGCAATGAGCAGTTCTTC. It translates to CASSLGNEQFF.